This T cell receptor (beta chain) comes out of a study of blood T cell repertoires in COVID-19. Across the study: The United States, Italy and Spain were the sources of the acute and convalescent COVID-19 samples. Nucleic acid was either cDNA or gDNA, and it came from T cells, B-cell-depleted T cells, or PBMCs.

The Seattle patients joined while their infection was active and were tracked longitudinally afterward. Trimming stripped 6 bases from V and 5 bases from J, with 10 bases between. The V gene's germline CDR1 is ENHRY and CDR2 SYGVKD. This CDR3 comprises 13 residues. In the original workflow: Amplification of reference gene primers was used by the study to estimate nucleated cell counts. Libraries were prepared by immunoSEQ multiplex PCR; TCRdb keeps only in-frame clonotypes and omits some of them. V and J calls plus clone size are reproduced from that table; the DNA served to infer D and trimming. This sample has some 390,000 clones, with 70% to 90% found just once.

The chain employs TRBV10-3 and TRBJ1-4; D possibly corresponds to TRBD1 (6 bases). The clonotype comes from a woman aged 35 to 49 with COVID-19, enrolled during active disease. Source material: peripheral blood. CDR3 residues: CAIRQGLNEKLFF. DNA for the CDR3: TGTGCCATCAGACAGGGACTAAATGAAAAACTGTTTTTT.